One and the same sample provided the 15 T cell receptor beta chains below, sequenced in a study of post-analysis software for immune sequencing data. Findings and limits, study-wide: The study found TRBV5-6, TRBV5-1 and TRBV20-1 among roughly 5 TRBV segments more frequent in patients than controls.

The authors incorporated unique molecular identifiers into the TCR beta cDNA libraries. TCRdb passed the PCR reads through MiXCR, listing each CDR3 protein once. The repertoire holds 150,000 to 200,000 distinct CDR3 sequences, with 30% as singletons. For these TCRs, the target antigens are not known. Sequencing input: blood. Receptor source: a girl between 10 and 17 years old with multiple sclerosis.

This chain links TRBV12-3 or TRBV12-4 with TRBJ1-6, with 7 bases that match TRBD1. The CDR3 consists of 16 residues. Trimming took 6 bases from V and 7 from J; bases not matched to a gene: 12. The CDR3 reads CASSPGRGVQNSPLHF. CDR3 DNA sequence: TGTGCCAGCAGCCCCGGCAGGGGGGTACAGAATTCACCCCTCCACTTT.

This chain connects TRBV5-1 to TRBJ1-6; D is possibly TRBD1 (6 bases). Deletions cut 1 base from V and 8 bases from J, with 13 bases between. Looked up from germline, CDR1 is SGHRS and CDR2 is YFSETQ. The CDR3 contains 15 residues. Here the CDR3 DNA reads TGCGCCAGCAGCTTGACCGGACAGTTCGATTCACCCCTCCACTTT. Its translation is CASSLTGQFDSPLHF.

The chain is built from TRBV7-2 and TRBJ2-5; 7 bases fit TRBD1. Germline V gene lookup returns CDR1 SGHTA and CDR2 FQGNSA. Trimming took 1 base from V and 5 from J; bases not matched to a gene: 7. The CDR3 sequence is 15 residues long. CDR3 sequence (DNA): TGTGCCAGCAGCTTAGGCGCTCGACAGGGCGAGACCCAGTACTTC. It specifies CASSLGARQGETQYF. The complete variable domain, with remaining parts taken from reference TRBV7-2 and TRBJ2-5, reads GAGVSQSPSNKVTEKGKDVELRCDPISGHTALYWYRQSLGQGLEFLIYFQGNSAPDKSGLPSDRFSAERTGGSVSTLTIQRTQQEDSAVYLCASSLGARQGETQYFGPGTRLLVL.

The gene calls are TRBV5-1 and TRBJ2-3; 8 positions match TRBD2. Unmatched junction bases numbered 6, after V lost 2 bases and J lost 4 bases. Germline CDR1 is SGHRS and CDR2 is YFSETQ. This CDR3 is 15 amino acids long. The DNA of the CDR3 is TGCGCCAGCAGCTTTGCGGGAGGTCTTGCAGATACGCAGTATTTT. It is translated as CASSFAGGLADTQYF.

The rearrangement links TRBV12-3 or TRBV12-4 to TRBJ2-7; the D is unclear. V was cut by 3 bases and J by 4 bases, with 13 bases left in between. The CDR3 is 14 amino acids. For the CDR3, the DNA is TGTGCCAGCAGTTTGGCAGGAGATACTTACGAGCAGTACTTC. It encodes CASSLAGDTYEQYF.

This clonotype was observed a few times. The rearrangement links TRBV10-3 to TRBJ2-7; D not certain. The germline V gene encodes CDR1 ENHRY and CDR2 SYGVKD. The germline V and J ends were trimmed by 10 bases and 1 base, with 11 bases remaining between them. The CDR3 totals 12 residues. The CDR3 loop is CATSGLSYEQYF. The CDR3 coding sequence is TGTGCCACGTCGGGTCTTTCCTACGAGCAGTACTTC.

This clonotype came up a few times. The V and J genes are TRBV3-1 and TRBJ2-7; 11 bases agree with TRBD2. Gene TRBJ2-5 matches the end of the DNA better, so the J call may be wrong. The CDR3 extends over 16 amino acids. Germline assignment: CDR1 LGHDT and CDR2 YNNKEL (reference sequence). CDR3 residues: CASLNYTLAGGGTQYF. DNA of the CDR3: TGTGCCAGCCTAAATTATACGCTAGCGGGAGGTGGGACCCAGTACTTC.

This clonotype was seen at least ten times. Since a much larger clone is just one base distant, this may be a read error. The gene calls are TRBV28 and TRBJ2-1; D is perhaps TRBD2 (6 bases). The CDR3 runs 15 residues. V was clipped by 3 bases and J by 0 bases, with 9 bases between them. In germline, CDR1 is MDHEN, CDR2 SYDVKM. DNA of the CDR3: TGTGCCAGCAGTTTCGCGGGGAGCTCCTACAATGAGCAGTTCTTC. Amino acid sequence: CASSFAGSSYNEQFF.

Ten or more counts support this clonotype. The chain employs TRBV12-3 or TRBV12-4 and TRBJ1-2, with TRBD1 identical over 7 bases. V lost 7 bases, J lost 0 bases, and 5 bases stayed unmatched. CDR3 length: 14 amino acids. This CDR3 reads CASTFDRANYGYTF. The CDR3 nucleotides are TGTGCCAGCACCTTTGACAGGGCTAACTATGGCTACACCTTC.

This clonotype was observed a handful of times. The J gene is TRBJ2-1, the V gene TRBV2; D not certain. The germline V and J ends were trimmed by 4 bases and 0 bases, with 10 bases remaining between them. CDR1 and CDR2 from the germline V gene are SNHLY and FYNNEI. The CDR3 totals 15 residues. In DNA, the CDR3 is TGTGCCAGCAGTGTGCAACGCCCCTCCTACAATGAGCAGTTCTTC. Protein: CASSVQRPSYNEQFF.

This clonotype was observed a handful of times. V usage is TRBV5-1 and J usage is TRBJ2-1, with TRBD2 matching 12 bases. Germline V gene data show CDR1 as SGHRS and CDR2 as YFSETQ. The ends lost 6 bases at V and 0 bases at J; junction bases unmatched: 10. The CDR3 is 18 residues long. The CDR3 DNA follows: TGCGCCAGCACCGTGACTAGCGGGAGCGCGAGCTCCTACAATGAGCAGTTCTTC. It translates to CASTVTSGSASSYNEQFF.

A note on this clonotype: A much larger clone is a single base away; this may be a read error. The chain recombines TRBV25-1 with TRBJ2-5; D gene unclear. V was cut by 5 bases and J by 4 bases, with 14 bases left in between. Germline V gene sequence: CDR1 MGHDK, CDR2 SYGVNS. This CDR3 is built from 14 residues. CDR3 in amino acids: CASSPSPTSETQYF. The CDR3 DNA follows: TGTGCCAGCAGTCCCTCCCCCACGTCAGAGACCCAGTACTTC. The entire variable domain, with the rest obtained from reference TRBV25-1 and TRBJ2-5, is as follows: EADIYQTPRYLVIGTGKKITLECSQTMGHDKMYWYQQDPGMELHLIHYSYGVNSTEKGDLSSESTVSRIRTEHFPLTLESARPSHTSQYLCASSPSPTSETQYFGPGTRLLVL.

This clonotype showed up many times. CDR3 amino acids: CASSLMGLLNEQFF. The CDR3 bases are TGTGCCAGCAGCTTGATGGGACTTCTCAATGAGCAGTTCTTC. The V call is TRBV7-9, the J call TRBJ2-1; D may be TRBD2 (6 bases). Germline CDR1 and CDR2: SEHNR and FQNEAQ (reference sequence). Trimming removed 3 bases from V and 6 bases from J, with 12 bases in between. CDR3 size: 14 residues.

This chain uses TRBV20-1 with TRBJ2-4; D possibly matches TRBD1 or TRBD2 (5 bases each). Germline V gene lookup returns CDR1 DFQATT and CDR2 SNEGSKA (reference sequence). The V end was cut by 1 base, the J end by 0 bases, with 10 bases between. This CDR3 region has 15 residues. The DNA for the CDR3 is TGCAGTGCTAGAGGGTCGGGGCTAGCCAAAAACATTCAGTACTTC. This gives the protein CSARGSGLAKNIQYF.

In the case of this clonotype: A read error is possible here, since a much larger clone lies one base away. V and J are TRBV7-2 and TRBJ2-7, with 8 positions matching TRBD1. The DNA end lines up better with TRBJ2-5; the J call may be wrong. CDR1 SGHTA and CDR2 FQGNSA come from the germline V gene. This CDR3 is 17 amino acids long. The CDR3 spells CASSLALVGQDMETQYF. DNA of the CDR3: TGTGCCAGCAGCTTAGCGCTAGTGGGACAGGATATGGAGACCCAGTACTTC.